This paragraph reports one TCR beta chain. The antigen is not known. CDR1 MDHEN and CDR2 SYDVKM come from the germline V gene. V lost 4 bases, J lost 1 base, and 2 bases stayed unmatched. The length of the CDR3 is 15 residues. 13 Jbeta primers and 60 Vbeta primers were used for the PCR. The data were produced by immunoSEQ multiplex PCR, yet TCRdb's version contains in-frame clones alone and is incomplete. The sample consists of roughly 150,000 clones, 85% of them appearing once. This specimen belongs to a study of cytomegalovirus exposure and HLA in healthy donors. Study-wide results and limits: For most TCR beta V segments, an earlier analysis put the productive rate at about 87% or about 30% of the time.

The genes are TRBV28 and TRBJ2-2; 8 bases are shared with TRBD2. The sequence came from a boy aged 2 to 9 in good health and CMV-seronegative. The specimen sequenced was PBMCs. For the CDR3, the DNA is TGTGCCAGCAGTTCGCTAGCGGGGAACACCGGGGAGCTGTTTTTT. Translated: CASSSLAGNTGELFF. Full variable domain (remainder filled in from reference TRBV28 and TRBJ2-2): DVKVTQSSRYLVKRTGEKVFLECVQDMDHENMFWYRQDPGLGLRLIYFSYDVKMKEKGDIPEGYSVSREKKERFSLILESASTNQTSMYLCASSSLAGNTGELFFGEGSRLTVL.